Listed here are 17 T cell receptor beta chains from one sample, sequenced in a study of early T cells in non-severe SARS-CoV-2 infection. In TCRdb, the 5' RACE reads were re-called with MiXCR into one record per CDR3 protein. The table records some 53,000 distinct CDR3 sequences, around 8% of them present only once. Input material: whole blood. The receptor set was obtained from an adult who was a healthcare worker with PCR-confirmed SARS-CoV-2 infection or an uninfected control (not recorded which).

This clonotype was counted at least ten times. The CDR3 region is CASSYGQITDTQYF. In nucleotides, the CDR3 is TGTGCCAGCAGTTATGGACAGATCACAGATACGCAGTATTTT. This rearrangement joins TRBV6-2 or TRBV6-3 to TRBJ2-3; perhaps TRBD1 as D (6 bases). The CDR3 totals 14 residues. Per germline, CDR1 MNHEY and CDR2 SVGEGT. V lost 3 bases and J 2 bases, leaving 9 bases between the germline ends.

This clonotype has only a few counts. The rearrangement joins TRBV18 to TRBJ2-5, with 7 bases lining up with TRBD1. The trim removed 3 bases at V and 7 bases at J, leaving 11 bases unmatched. The germline V gene has CDR1 KGHSH and CDR2 LQKENI. The CDR3 is made up of 15 amino acids. In DNA, the CDR3 is TGTGCCAGCTCACCCCCGTCCAGACAGGGTGGGACCCAGTACTTC. Its translation is CASSPPSRQGGTQYF.

This clonotype was found many times. The CDR3 DNA sequence: TGTGCCAGCAGCCAAGGCATGAGGACTAGCGGGGGGGCAAACATTCAGTACTTC. This encodes CASSQGMRTSGGANIQYF. The V gene is TRBV4-2, the J gene TRBJ2-4; 15 bases align to TRBD2. CDR3 length: 18 amino acids. Per the germline V gene, CDR1 is LGHNA and CDR2 is YNFKEQ. After removal of 1 base from V and 6 bases from J, the junction contained 7 bases not matched to a gene.

In its sample, this clonotype was seen a few times. V and J are TRBV19 and TRBJ2-7, with 9 bases identical to TRBD1. Germline V lookup: CDR1 LNHDA, CDR2 SQIVND (reference sequence). With V trimmed by 5 bases and J by 2 bases, 4 bases remained unmatched. This CDR3 has 14 amino acids. CDR3 loop: CASSSRDRAYEQYF. The CDR3 coding sequence is TGTGCCAGTAGTTCGCGGGACAGGGCCTACGAGCAGTACTTC.

The chain uses TRBV29-1 and TRBJ2-1; 8 nucleotides agree with TRBD1. CDR3 length equals 14 residues. V trimming: 4 bases; J trimming: 8 bases; junction bases outside the gene matches: 10. Germline V gene sequence: CDR1 SQVTM, CDR2 ANQGSEA. The CDR3 sequence: CSVGADREVDEQFF. Here the CDR3 DNA reads TGCAGCGTTGGGGCGGACAGGGAAGTCGATGAGCAGTTCTTC.

This clonotype was seen repeatedly, ten times or more. The chain recombines TRBV3-1 with TRBJ1-1; 7 nucleotides line up with TRBD1. Germline values: CDR1 LGHDT, CDR2 YNNKEL (reference sequence). There are 13 residues in the CDR3. The V and J ends lost 7 bases and 11 bases, in that order; junction bases with no gene match: 13. Here the CDR3 reads CASTATGMREAFF. In DNA, the CDR3 is TGTGCCAGCACCGCGACAGGGATGCGCGAGGCTTTCTTT.

This clonotype occurred a few times. The chain combines TRBV27 with TRBJ1-6; D unresolved. The CDR3 has 15 amino acids. Trimming removed 5 bases at V and 2 bases at J, with 10 bases between. Germline V lookup: CDR1 MNHEY, CDR2 SMNVEV (reference sequence). The CDR3 protein is CASSDARAYNSPLHF. CDR3 nucleotide sequence: TGTGCCAGCAGTGATGCGCGGGCCTATAATTCACCCCTCCACTTT.

This clonotype was seen a few times. The chain links TRBV3-1 to TRBJ2-5; tentatively, D is TRBD2 (5 bases). The CDR3 has 16 residues. Germline CDR1 LGHDT, CDR2 YNNKEL (reference sequence). Trimming took 5 bases from V and 7 from J, leaving 23 bases between them. Here the CDR3 reads CASSVKGSELPGTQYF. The CDR3 DNA reads as TGTGCCAGCAGCGTGAAGGGTAGCGAGCTACCGGGGACCCAGTACTTC.

The rearrangement joins TRBV20-1 to TRBJ1-1; D remains ambiguous. The CDR3 extends over 14 amino acids. Per germline, CDR1 DFQATT and CDR2 SNEGSKA (reference sequence). Trimming removed 2 bases from V and 1 base from J, with 11 bases in between. CDR3 sequence: CSARTGVGNTEAFF. CDR3 nucleotide sequence: TGCAGTGCTAGAACTGGCGTCGGGAACACTGAAGCTTTCTTT.

The V call is TRBV29-1, the J call TRBJ2-5; 7 positions agree with TRBD1. Per the germline V gene, CDR1 is SQVTM and CDR2 is ANQGSEA. V trimming: 4 bases; J trimming: 4 bases; junction bases outside the gene matches: 6. The CDR3 has 13 residues. The CDR3 region is CSVAGTVSETQYF. The CDR3 nucleotides are TGCAGCGTTGCCGGGACAGTATCAGAGACCCAGTACTTC. Using reference TRBV29-1 and TRBJ2-5 for the parts outside the CDR3, the full variable domain is SAVISQKPSRDICQRGTSLTIQCQVDSQVTMMFWYRQQPGQSLTLIATANQGSEATYESGFVIDKFPISRPNLTFSTLTVSNMSPEDSSIYLCSVAGTVSETQYFGPGTRLLVL.

This clonotype turned up a few times. The rearrangement links TRBV30 to TRBJ1-5, with D tentatively TRBD1 (6 bases). Trimming pared 4 bases from V and 5 bases from J, leaving 21 bases between. Germline V gene lookup returns CDR1 GTSNPN and CDR2 SVGIG (reference sequence). This CDR3 has 16 amino acids. The chain's CDR3 is CAWNQRGAGQHQPQHF. CDR3 coding DNA: TGTGCCTGGAACCAAAGGGGGGCAGGGCAGCATCAGCCCCAGCATTTT.

The chain joins TRBV4-1 to TRBJ2-7; D remains ambiguous. V dropped 0 bases and J dropped 0 bases, with 12 bases sitting between them. CDR3 length equals 16 residues. CDR1 is MGHRA and CDR2 is YSYEKL in the germline V gene. The DNA of the CDR3 is TGCGCCAGCAGCCAAGATGGGATAGCCATCTCCTACGAGCAGTACTTC. Its translation: CASSQDGIAISYEQYF.

V usage is TRBV6-5 and J usage is TRBJ2-3; 12 bases line up with TRBD2. The CDR3 is 14 residues long. Germline V CDR1 and CDR2: MNHEY, SVGAGI. Trimming removed 5 bases from V and 6 bases from J; junction bases left unmatched: 3. The CDR3 region is CASSPGLAGDTQYF. DNA of the CDR3: TGTGCCAGCAGTCCGGGACTAGCGGGCGATACGCAGTATTTT.

This clonotype was seen more than once but under ten times. The rearrangement uses TRBV5-1 and TRBJ2-7; D not resolved. In germline, CDR1 is SGHRS, CDR2 YFSETQ. V lost 1 base and J 7 bases, leaving 6 bases between the germline ends. The CDR3 spans 11 residues. CDR3 sequence (DNA): TGCGCCAGCAGCTTGTTGGAGGAGCAGTACTTC. Its translation: CASSLLEEQYF.

The chain uses TRBV20-1 and TRBJ2-7, with D possibly TRBD1 on 5 matching bases. V lost 6 bases, J lost 5 bases, and 11 bases lay in between. The germline V gene encodes CDR1 DFQATT and CDR2 SNEGSKA (reference sequence). The CDR3 is 11 amino acids. The CDR3 sequence is CSARVSDEQYF. Written as DNA, the CDR3 is TGCAGTGCCAGGGTATCCGACGAGCAGTACTTC.

The rearrangement joins TRBV27 to TRBJ1-2, with TRBD1 matching 12 bases. V lost 5 bases to trimming and J lost 3 bases; unmatched junction nucleotides: 4. CDR1 is MNHEY and CDR2 is SMNVEV in the germline V gene (reference sequence). There are 15 residues in the CDR3. The CDR3 is CASSRGQGAHYGYTF. The CDR3 DNA reads TGTGCCAGCAGTAGGGGACAGGGGGCTCACTATGGCTACACCTTC.

This clonotype was picked up a small number of times. This chain joins TRBV20-1 and TRBJ1-2, with no clear D. V was cut by 5 bases and J by 5 bases, with 12 bases left in between. CDR3 length: 12 residues. Germline assignment: CDR1 DFQATT and CDR2 SNEGSKA (reference sequence). The CDR3 region is CSAFDPGYGYTF. DNA for the CDR3: TGCAGTGCTTTCGATCCGGGGTATGGCTACACCTTC.